What follows are 21 T cell receptor beta chains derived from one specimen sequenced in a study of T cell responses to AZD1222 COVID-19 vaccine. Assay used: immunoSEQ multiplex PCR; TCRdb lists only in-frame clones, some missing. The sample carries about 100,000 clones, about 88% recorded once. The sample was peripheral blood, taken on day 0 of AZD1222 vaccination. The receptors originated from an adult in good health.

A word on this clone: The identical CDR3 is also encoded by other nucleotide sequences in the sample. V and J are TRBV5-1 and TRBJ2-3; 12 positions agree with TRBD1. V lost 4 bases to trimming and J lost 6 bases; unmatched junction nucleotides: 3. CDR3 size: 14 residues. Germline CDR1 SGHRS, CDR2 YFSETQ. The chain's CDR3 is CASSTGQGADTQYF. In DNA, the CDR3 is TGCGCCAGCAGCACGGGACAGGGGGCGGATACGCAGTATTTT.

The chain couples TRBV14 to TRBJ1-1; 10 bases line up with TRBD1. This CDR3 has 16 amino acids. Germline-derived CDR1 and CDR2 are SGHDN and FVKESK. V shed 4 bases and J 4 bases; nucleotides not matched to a gene: 9. The CDR3 nucleotides are TGTGCCAGCAGCCTACGACAGGGGGCTGTTGGCACTGAAGCTTTCTTT. Protein sequence: CASSLRQGAVGTEAFF.

The V call is TRBV3-1 (or the pseudogene TRBV3-2), the J call TRBJ2-1; 9 nucleotides align to TRBD2. Germline values: CDR1 LGHDT, CDR2 YNNKEL (reference sequence). This CDR3 is 15 amino acids long. After removal of 1 base from V and 4 bases from J, the junction contained 2 bases not matched to a gene. CDR3 nucleotide sequence: TGTGCCAGCAGCCAAGCGGGACTAGCTTACAATGAGCAGTTCTTC. Its translation is CASSQAGLAYNEQFF.

By sample share, this clone is medium-sized. CDR3 residues: CASSQPIEGNEQYF. CDR3 nucleotides: TGCGCCAGCAGCCAACCCATAGAGGGAAACGAGCAGTACTTC. This rearrangement joins TRBV4-1 to TRBJ2-7, with a weak D call TRBD2 (5 bases). This CDR3 is 14 amino acids long. Trimming cost V 2 bases and J 5 bases, with 13 bases left between them. CDR1 is MGHRA and CDR2 is YSYEKL in the germline V gene.

V usage is TRBV28 and J usage is TRBJ1-2, with 8 bases lining up with TRBD1. CDR3 length: 17 amino acids. The V gene's germline CDR1 is MDHEN and CDR2 SYDVKM. The J segment lost 7 bases and the V segment lost 1 base, leaving 14 bases of the junction unmatched. CDR3 region: CASSLSVGGRGLSGYTF. Written as DNA, the CDR3 is TGTGCCAGCAGTTTATCTGTCGGGGGCAGGGGGCTTAGTGGCTACACCTTC.

This sequence joins TRBV5-1 and TRBJ1-6, with 7 bases matching TRBD1. Germline-derived CDR1 and CDR2 are SGHRS and YFSETQ. V lost 4 bases to trimming and J lost 5 bases; unmatched junction nucleotides: 9. The CDR3 sequence is 16 residues long. The CDR3 DNA is TGCGCCAGCAGCGCCCAGGACAGGCGAAATAATTCACCCCTCCACTTT. Amino acids: CASSAQDRRNNSPLHF.

This rearrangement joins TRBV25-1 to TRBJ2-5; a weak D match, TRBD2 (6 bases). CDR3 size: 15 residues. The V end lost 4 bases, the J end lost 5 bases, and 17 bases lay between the germline ends. Per the germline V gene, CDR1 is MGHDK and CDR2 is SYGVNS. As DNA, the CDR3 is TGTGCCAGCAGTGTGGGGGACTTGGGTCCGGAGACCCAGTACTTC. This translates into CASSVGDLGPETQYF.

V is TRBV2 and J is TRBJ2-3; 9 bases line up with TRBD1. This CDR3 has 14 amino acids. The V gene's germline CDR1 is SNHLY and CDR2 FYNNEI. Unmatched junction bases numbered 6, after V lost 8 bases and J lost 3 bases. The CDR3 region has the DNA TGTGCCAGCTCTAAGGACAGGGGAACAGATACGCAGTATTTT. Protein product: CASSKDRGTDTQYF.

The chain links TRBV7-9 to TRBJ2-1; D remains ambiguous. The germline gives CDR1 SEHNR, CDR2 FQNEAQ (reference sequence). The CDR3 consists of 11 residues. V was cut by 2 bases and J by 8 bases, with 4 bases left in between. The CDR3 DNA reads TGTGCCAGCAGCTTAAGTGATGAGCAGTTCTTC. Its translation is CASSLSDEQFF. Drawing the rest from reference TRBV7-9 and TRBJ2-1, the complete variable domain is DTGVSQNPRHKITKRGQNVTFRCDPISEHNRLYWYRQTLGQGPEFLTYFQNEAQLEKSRLLSDRFSAERPKGSFSTLEIQRTEQGDSAMYLCASSLSDEQFFGPGTRLTVL.

This clone came up once. The rearrangement uses TRBV30 and TRBJ2-1; possibly TRBD2 for D (6 bases). Trimming pared 3 bases from V and 8 bases from J, leaving 23 bases between. CDR3 size: 16 residues. CDR1 GTSNPN and CDR2 SVGIG come from the germline V gene (reference sequence). The CDR3 coding sequence is TGTGCCTGGAGGGAACCTCGCTCGCGGGGCTTGGATGAGCAGTTCTTC. This sequence encodes CAWREPRSRGLDEQFF.

The J gene is TRBJ2-1, the V gene TRBV29-1; a weak D match, TRBD2 (5 bases). CDR3 length: 15 amino acids. V lost 1 base, J lost 3 bases, and 13 bases lay in between. Germline V gene lookup returns CDR1 SQVTM and CDR2 ANQGSEA. DNA of the CDR3: TGCAGCGTTGAAGCGCCCTCGGGAAACTACAATGAGCAGTTCTTC. Amino acids: CSVEAPSGNYNEQFF.

This clone was picked up one time. The chain uses TRBV5-8 and TRBJ2-1, with no clear D. The ends were cut back, 4 bases at V and 0 bases at J, with 8 bases in the middle. Germline CDR1 and CDR2: SGHTS and YDEGEE. This CDR3 has 14 residues. The CDR3 sequence is CASSPGSSYNEQFF. CDR3 DNA: TGTGCCAGCAGCCCGGGCAGCTCCTACAATGAGCAGTTCTTC.

The rearrangement links TRBV2 to TRBJ1-6; 7 bases are a match to TRBD1. The V gene end was trimmed by 5 bases and the J gene end by 3 bases; junction bases not matched to a gene: 10. Germline V lookup: CDR1 SNHLY, CDR2 FYNNEI. There are 17 residues in the CDR3. The chain's CDR3 is CASSNTPGQDYNSPLHF. In nucleotides, the CDR3 is TGTGCCAGCAGTAATACGCCCGGACAGGACTATAATTCACCCCTCCACTTT.

The chain uses TRBV5-1 and TRBJ2-5; D unclear. Germline lookup yields CDR1 SGHRS and CDR2 YFSETQ. The CDR3 is 15 amino acids. V dropped 0 bases and J dropped 0 bases, with 9 bases sitting between them. CDR3 in DNA: TGCGCCAGCAGCTTGGTAGCAGATTACCAAGAGACCCAGTACTTC. Its translation: CASSLVADYQETQYF.

This clone was recorded many times. CDR3 residues: CASTQTRGDIQYF. The CDR3 DNA reads as TGTGCCAGCACCCAGACAAGGGGGGACATTCAGTACTTC. The J gene is TRBJ2-4, the V gene TRBV28, with D perhaps assigned TRBD1 or TRBD2 (6 bases each). Germline values: CDR1 MDHEN, CDR2 SYDVKM. The length of the CDR3 is 13 residues. The ends were cut back, 7 bases at V and 8 bases at J, with 15 bases in the middle.

This rearrangement joins TRBV29-1 to TRBJ2-3, with 10 bases aligning to TRBD1. V was clipped by 1 base and J by 1 base; unmatched bases: 11. The CDR3 length is 18 residues. Per germline, CDR1 SQVTM and CDR2 ANQGSEA. The CDR3 nucleotides are TGCAGCGTTGAAGTCCCGACCGGGACAGGGGTTGGCACAGATACGCAGTATTTT. Its protein product is CSVEVPTGTGVGTDTQYF.

This clone was seen only a few times. V gene TRBV7-9 combines with J gene TRBJ2-3, with D perhaps TRBD2 (6 bases). This CDR3 comprises 15 residues. Germline V gene lookup returns CDR1 SEHNR and CDR2 FQNEAQ (reference sequence). V lost 3 bases and J 4 bases, leaving 14 bases between the germline ends. CDR3 in DNA: TGTGCCAGCAGCTTTGGGGGAGGTTCGCCAGATACGCAGTATTTT. This translates into CASSFGGGSPDTQYF.

This chain links TRBV7-2 with TRBJ2-2; unclear D gene. Deletions cut 0 bases from V and 8 bases from J, with 10 bases between. The CDR3 loop spans 14 amino acids. Germline lookup yields CDR1 SGHTA and CDR2 FQGNSA. The chain's CDR3 is CASSLAQQSGELFF. Here the CDR3 DNA reads TGTGCCAGCAGCTTAGCGCAACAGTCGGGGGAGCTGTTTTTT.

The chain has TRBV7-2 and TRBJ1-2; D perhaps matches TRBD1 (5 bases). V was cut by 5 bases and J by 5 bases, with 27 bases left in between. Germline V gene lookup returns CDR1 SGHTA and CDR2 FQGNSA. The CDR3 spans 18 residues. In DNA form, the CDR3 reads TGTGCCAGCAGCCCGACCTCGAGCAGGCTGGGGCCCGGGTATGGCTACACCTTC. Its protein is CASSPTSSRLGPGYGYTF.

The J gene is TRBJ2-7, the V gene TRBV19; D is ambiguous. Trimming removed 3 bases from V and 2 bases from J, with 11 bases in between. The CDR3 runs 14 residues. The germline V gene encodes CDR1 LNHDA and CDR2 SQIVND (reference sequence). The CDR3: CASSMVGGTYEQYF. The CDR3 bases are TGTGCCAGTAGTATGGTGGGCGGAACCTACGAGCAGTACTTC.

The chain links TRBV5-4 to TRBJ2-7; no reliable D call. The CDR3 is made up of 12 amino acids. Trimming removed 2 bases from V and 3 bases from J, with 6 bases in between. The V gene's germline CDR1 is SGHNT and CDR2 YYREEE (reference sequence). This chain's CDR3 is CASSFSGYEQYF. The CDR3 region has the DNA TGTGCCAGCAGCTTTTCAGGCTACGAGCAGTACTTC.